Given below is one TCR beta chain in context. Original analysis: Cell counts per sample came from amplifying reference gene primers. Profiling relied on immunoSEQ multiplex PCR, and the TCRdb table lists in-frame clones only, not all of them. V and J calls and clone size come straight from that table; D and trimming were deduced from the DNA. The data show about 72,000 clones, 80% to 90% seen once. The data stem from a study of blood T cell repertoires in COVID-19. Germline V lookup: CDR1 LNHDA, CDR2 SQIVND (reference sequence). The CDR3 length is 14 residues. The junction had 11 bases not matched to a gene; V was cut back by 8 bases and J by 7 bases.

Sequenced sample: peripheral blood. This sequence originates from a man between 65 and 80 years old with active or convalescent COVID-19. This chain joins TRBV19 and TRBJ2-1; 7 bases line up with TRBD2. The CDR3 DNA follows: TGTGCCAGTTCATGGGACCTGGGGGGGAATGAGCAGTTCTTC. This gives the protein CASSWDLGGNEQFF.